What follows are 18 T cell receptor beta chains derived from one specimen sequenced in a study of T cell clusters in autoimmune cytopenias. TRB was amplified from roughly 250 ng of peripheral blood genomic DNA per sample. Multiplex touch-down PCR amplified TRB using TRB-A and TRB-B pools in one tube. TCRdb reprocessed the multiplex PCR reads; each CDR3 protein has one entry and no DNA is given. This sample contains fewer than 7,500 distinct CDR3 sequences. This sample was shared with a second study, whose subject was T cell repertoires in aging, cancer and after chemotherapy.

The sequenced material came from peripheral blood. These receptors all come from a human donor in good health.

The CDR3 sequence: CASSASNEKLFF. The chain uses TRBV5-4 and TRBJ1-4. Germline assignment: CDR1 SGHNT and CDR2 YYREEE (reference sequence). The CDR3 runs to 12 residues.

Considering frequency, this clonotype is medium-sized. J is TRBJ2-1 and V is TRBV6-6; lacking DNA, the TRBD1 call made by TCRdb goes unchecked. The germline V gene encodes CDR1 MNHNY and CDR2 SVGAGI (reference sequence). CDR3 length equals 17 residues. The CDR3 protein is CASSSPSDRGGYNEQFF.

The chain is built from TRBV5-6 and TRBJ2-7; TCRdb names TRBD1, which stays unverified in the absence of DNA. Looked up from germline, CDR1 is SGHDT and CDR2 is YYEEEE. This CDR3 region has 14 residues. CDR3 sequence reads: CASSDRGVSYEQYF. The whole variable domain, remainder taken from reference TRBV5-6 and TRBJ2-7, is DAGVTQSPTHLIKTRGQQVTLRCSPKSGHDTVSWYQQALGQGPQFIFQYYEEEERQRGNFPDRFSGHQFPNYSSELNVNALLLGDSALYLCASSDRGVSYEQYFGPGTRLTVT.

This clonotype is called medium-sized based on its frequency. J is TRBJ2-3 and V is TRBV6-1; TCRdb's D gene call, TRBD2, goes unchecked for lack of DNA. In germline, CDR1 is MNHNS, CDR2 SASEGT. This CDR3 region has 17 residues. CDR3: CASSGRGLAGLTDTQYF.

Frequency places this clonotype as medium-sized. This CDR3 reads CASLPPGLAEANTGELFF. This rearrangement joins TRBV6-2 or TRBV6-3 to TRBJ2-2; TCRdb names TRBD2, which stays unverified in the absence of DNA. Germline CDR1 reads MNHEY; CDR2 reads SVGEGT. The CDR3 consists of 18 residues.

J is TRBJ1-1 and V is TRBV12-3 or TRBV12-4; TCRdb designates TRBD1, a call that cannot be tested without DNA. CDR3 length: 11 residues. CDR3 sequence reads: CASSGTGGAFF.

This clonotype is deemed medium-sized by its frequency. The chain is built from TRBV6-1 and TRBJ2-3; TCRdb designates TRBD1, a call that cannot be tested without DNA. The CDR3 covers 15 residues. CDR1 and CDR2 (germline): MNHNS, SASEGT. CDR3: CASDGTGDGGDTQYF.

By frequency, this clonotype registers medium-sized. V and J are TRBV6-1 and TRBJ2-2; TCRdb calls TRBD1, which cannot be checked without DNA. This CDR3 comprises 15 residues. The germline CDR1 and CDR2 sequences are MNHNS and SASEGT. The CDR3 loop reads CASRGGRANTGELFF.

The V gene is TRBV30, the J gene TRBJ1-2; the TCRdb D gene call, TRBD1, has no DNA to confirm it. CDR1 is GTSNPN, CDR2 SVGIG, per germline (reference sequence). The CDR3 has 15 residues. CDR3 protein: CAWSNLGGAWEGYTF.

This clonotype is deemed medium-sized by its frequency. The V gene is TRBV11-1, the J gene TRBJ2-7; TCRdb's D call, TRBD1, is unchecked because there is no DNA. CDR1 and CDR2 (germline): SGHAT, FQDESV (reference sequence). This CDR3 contains 12 residues. The CDR3 loop is CASSPGRYEQYF.

This clonotype is labeled medium-sized based on frequency. The J gene is TRBJ1-3, the V gene TRBV12-3 or TRBV12-4; TCRdb's D call of TRBD1 is untestable without DNA. This CDR3 is 14 amino acids long. CDR3 in amino acids: CASSPGGAGNTIYF.

The V gene is TRBV5-6, the J gene TRBJ2-7. The germline CDR1 and CDR2 sequences are SGHDT and YYEEEE. The length of the CDR3 is 15 residues. This CDR3 is CASSLGVVIYYEQYF.

The chain combines TRBV6-6 with TRBJ2-3; TCRdb picks TRBD2, but there is no DNA to check that call. The CDR3 has 15 amino acids. The germline gives CDR1 MNHNY, CDR2 SVGAGI (reference sequence). CDR3: CASSDGGVSTDTQYF.

This chain connects TRBV12-3 or TRBV12-4 to TRBJ2-3; with no DNA, the TCRdb D assignment of TRBD1 cannot be verified. This CDR3 is built from 18 residues. CDR3 residues: CASSFGGGLTISTDTQYF.

The chain has TRBV13 and TRBJ2-7; TCRdb proposes TRBD1, but this gene call is untestable without DNA. Germline V gene lookup returns CDR1 PRHDT and CDR2 FYEKMQ (reference sequence). The CDR3 spans 12 residues. This chain's CDR3 is CASMGQAYEQYF. The full variable domain, completed using reference TRBV13 and TRBJ2-7, is AAGVIQSPRHLIKEKRETATLKCYPIPRHDTVYWYQQGPGQDPQFLISFYEKMQSDKGSIPDRFSAQQFSDYHSELNMSSLELGDSALYFCASMGQAYEQYFGPGTRLTVT.

The gene calls are TRBV5-5 and TRBJ1-1. CDR3 length equals 16 residues. Germline lookup yields CDR1 SGHKS and CDR2 YYEKEE (reference sequence). The CDR3 loop reads CASSRDLTGGNTEAFF.

This clonotype is medium-sized by frequency. This chain links TRBV6-6 with TRBJ1-4. This CDR3 has 14 amino acids. Germline V CDR1 and CDR2: MNHNY, SVGAGI (reference sequence). The CDR3 protein is CASSSKAAEEKLFF.

J is TRBJ1-1 and V is TRBV19. This CDR3 spans 15 amino acids. From germline, CDR1 is LNHDA and CDR2 SQIVND (reference sequence). The CDR3 sequence: CASSSNPPRWTEAFF.